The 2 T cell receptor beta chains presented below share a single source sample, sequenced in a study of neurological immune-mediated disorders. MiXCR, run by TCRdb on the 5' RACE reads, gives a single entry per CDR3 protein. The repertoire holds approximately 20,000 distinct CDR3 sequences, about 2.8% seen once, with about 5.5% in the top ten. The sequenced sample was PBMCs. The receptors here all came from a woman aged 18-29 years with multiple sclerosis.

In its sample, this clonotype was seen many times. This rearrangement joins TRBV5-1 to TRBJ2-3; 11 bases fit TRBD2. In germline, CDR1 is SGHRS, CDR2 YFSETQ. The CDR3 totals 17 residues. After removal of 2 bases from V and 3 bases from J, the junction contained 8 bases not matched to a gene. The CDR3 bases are TGCGCCAGCAGCTTCAAGGGGACTAGCGGAACAACAGATACGCAGTATTTT. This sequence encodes CASSFKGTSGTTDTQYF.

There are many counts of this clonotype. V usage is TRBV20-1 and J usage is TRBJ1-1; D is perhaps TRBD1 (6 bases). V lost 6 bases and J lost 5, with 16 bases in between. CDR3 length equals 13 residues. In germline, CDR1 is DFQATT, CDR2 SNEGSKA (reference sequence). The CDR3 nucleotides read TGCAGTGCCCCCACAACCGGGACAACTGAAGCTTTCTTT. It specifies CSAPTTGTTEAFF.